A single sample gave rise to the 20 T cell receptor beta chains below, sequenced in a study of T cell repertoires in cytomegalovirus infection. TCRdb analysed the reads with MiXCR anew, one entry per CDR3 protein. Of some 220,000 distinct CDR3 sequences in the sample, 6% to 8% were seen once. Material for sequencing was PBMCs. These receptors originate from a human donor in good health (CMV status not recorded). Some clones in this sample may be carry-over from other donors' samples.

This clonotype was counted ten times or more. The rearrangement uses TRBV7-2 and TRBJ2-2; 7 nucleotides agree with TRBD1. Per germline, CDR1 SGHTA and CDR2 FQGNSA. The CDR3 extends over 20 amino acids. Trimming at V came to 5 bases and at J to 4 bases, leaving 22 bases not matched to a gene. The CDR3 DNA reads TGTGCCAGCAGCCTACAACCTATTGGACAGGACCTCTGGAGCACCGGGGAGCTGTTTTTT. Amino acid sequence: CASSLQPIGQDLWSTGELFF. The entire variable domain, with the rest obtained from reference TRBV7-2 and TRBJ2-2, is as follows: GAGVSQSPSNKVTEKGKDVELRCDPISGHTALYWYRQSLGQGLEFLIYFQGNSAPDKSGLPSDRFSAERTGGSVSTLTIQRTQQEDSAVYLCASSLQPIGQDLWSTGELFFGEGSRLTVL.

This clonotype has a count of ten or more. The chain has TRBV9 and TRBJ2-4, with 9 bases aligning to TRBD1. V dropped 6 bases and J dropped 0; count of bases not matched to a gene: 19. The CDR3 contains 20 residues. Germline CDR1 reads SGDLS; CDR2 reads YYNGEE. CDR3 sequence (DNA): TGTGCCAGCACCTCAAGGGACAGGGAAAAATTCCCGCTAGCCAAAAACATTCAGTACTTC. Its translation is CASTSRDREKFPLAKNIQYF. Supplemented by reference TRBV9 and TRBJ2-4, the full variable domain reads DSGVTQTPKHLITATGQRVTLRCSPRSGDLSVYWYQQSLDQGLQFLIQYYNGEERAKGNILERFSAQQFPDLHSELNLSSLELGDSALYFCASTSRDREKFPLAKNIQYFGAGTRLSVL.

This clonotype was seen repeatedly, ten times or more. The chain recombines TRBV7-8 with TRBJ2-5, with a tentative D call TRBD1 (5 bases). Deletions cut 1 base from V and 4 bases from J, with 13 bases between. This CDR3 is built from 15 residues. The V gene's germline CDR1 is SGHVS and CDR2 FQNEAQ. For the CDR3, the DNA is TGTGCCAGCAGCTTAGTAGGACGGCAGGGAGAGACCCAGTACTTC. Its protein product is CASSLVGRQGETQYF.

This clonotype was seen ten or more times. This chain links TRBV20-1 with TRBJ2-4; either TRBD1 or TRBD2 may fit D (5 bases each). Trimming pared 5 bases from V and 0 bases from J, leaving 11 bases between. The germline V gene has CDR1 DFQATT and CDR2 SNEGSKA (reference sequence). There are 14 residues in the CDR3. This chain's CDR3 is CSARRGTAKNIQYF. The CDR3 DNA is TGCAGTGCTCGTAGAGGGACAGCCAAAAACATTCAGTACTTC.

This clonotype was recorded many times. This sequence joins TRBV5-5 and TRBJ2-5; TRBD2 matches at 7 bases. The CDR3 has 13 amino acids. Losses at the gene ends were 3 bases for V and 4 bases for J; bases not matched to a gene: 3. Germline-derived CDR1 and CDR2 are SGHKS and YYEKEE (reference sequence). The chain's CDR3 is CASSSPGGETQYF. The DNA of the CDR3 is TGTGCCAGCAGCTCCCCGGGGGGAGAGACCCAGTACTTC.

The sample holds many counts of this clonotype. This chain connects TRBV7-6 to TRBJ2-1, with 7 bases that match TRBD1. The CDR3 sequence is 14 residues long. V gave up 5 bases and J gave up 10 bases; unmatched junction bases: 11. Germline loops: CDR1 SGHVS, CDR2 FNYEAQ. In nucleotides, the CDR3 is TGTGCCAGCAGCCCCCGACAGGGCCGCGAGGAGCAGTTCTTC. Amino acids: CASSPRQGREEQFF.

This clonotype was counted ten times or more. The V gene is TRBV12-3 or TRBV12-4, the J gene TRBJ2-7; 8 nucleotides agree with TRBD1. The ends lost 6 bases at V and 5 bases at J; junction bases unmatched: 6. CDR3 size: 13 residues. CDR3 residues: CASRKQGVNEQYF. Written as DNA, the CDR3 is TGTGCCAGCAGAAAACAGGGGGTAAACGAGCAGTACTTC.

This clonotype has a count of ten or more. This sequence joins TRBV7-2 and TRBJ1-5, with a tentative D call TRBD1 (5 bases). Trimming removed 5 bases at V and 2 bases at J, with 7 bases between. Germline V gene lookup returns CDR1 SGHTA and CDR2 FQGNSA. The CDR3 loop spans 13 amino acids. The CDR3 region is CASSEQGNQPQHF. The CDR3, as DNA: TGTGCCAGCAGCGAACAGGGCAATCAGCCCCAGCATTTT.

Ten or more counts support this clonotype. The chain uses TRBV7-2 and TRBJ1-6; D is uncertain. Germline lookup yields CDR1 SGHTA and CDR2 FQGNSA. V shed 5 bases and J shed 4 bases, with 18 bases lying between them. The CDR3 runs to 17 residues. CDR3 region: CASSLGSAEEYNSPLHF. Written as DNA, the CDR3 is TGTGCCAGCAGCCTGGGGTCCGCCGAGGAGTATAATTCACCCCTCCACTTT.

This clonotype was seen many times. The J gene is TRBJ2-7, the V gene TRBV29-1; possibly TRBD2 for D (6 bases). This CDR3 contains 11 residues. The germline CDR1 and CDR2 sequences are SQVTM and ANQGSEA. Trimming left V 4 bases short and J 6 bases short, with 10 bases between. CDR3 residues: CSVAGGVEQYF. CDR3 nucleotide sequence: TGCAGCGTTGCCGGGGGAGTCGAGCAGTACTTC.

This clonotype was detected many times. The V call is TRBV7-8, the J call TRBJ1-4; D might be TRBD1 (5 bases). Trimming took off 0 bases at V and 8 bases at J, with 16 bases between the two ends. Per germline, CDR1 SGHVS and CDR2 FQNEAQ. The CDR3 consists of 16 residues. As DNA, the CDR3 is TGTGCCAGCAGCTTAGCGAGGGGCCCCCTTGGGGAAAAACTGTTTTTT. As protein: CASSLARGPLGEKLFF.

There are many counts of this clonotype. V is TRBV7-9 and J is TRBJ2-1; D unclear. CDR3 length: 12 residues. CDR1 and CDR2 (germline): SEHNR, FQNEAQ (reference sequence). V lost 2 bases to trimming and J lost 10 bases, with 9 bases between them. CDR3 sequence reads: CASSLNSFEQFF. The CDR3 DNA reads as TGTGCCAGCAGCTTAAACAGTTTCGAGCAGTTCTTC.

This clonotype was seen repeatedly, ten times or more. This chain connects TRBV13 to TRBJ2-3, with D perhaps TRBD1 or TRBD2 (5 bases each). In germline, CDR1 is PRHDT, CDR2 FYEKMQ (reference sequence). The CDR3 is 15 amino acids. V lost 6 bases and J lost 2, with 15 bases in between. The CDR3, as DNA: TGTGCCAGCAGTTGGGACCAGGGTGACACAGATACGCAGTATTTT. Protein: CASSWDQGDTDTQYF.

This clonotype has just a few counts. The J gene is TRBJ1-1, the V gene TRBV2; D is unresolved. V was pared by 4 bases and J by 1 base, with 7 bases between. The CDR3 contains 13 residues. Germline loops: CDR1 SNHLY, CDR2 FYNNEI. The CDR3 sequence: CASSVKGNTEAFF. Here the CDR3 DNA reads TGTGCCAGCAGTGTTAAAGGGAACACTGAAGCTTTCTTT.

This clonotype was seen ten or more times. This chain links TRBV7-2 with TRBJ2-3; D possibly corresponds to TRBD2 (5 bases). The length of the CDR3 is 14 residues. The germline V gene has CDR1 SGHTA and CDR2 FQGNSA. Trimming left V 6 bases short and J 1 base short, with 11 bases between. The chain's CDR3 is CASRPSLGTDTQYF. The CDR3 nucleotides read TGTGCCAGCAGGCCTAGCCTAGGCACAGATACGCAGTATTTT.

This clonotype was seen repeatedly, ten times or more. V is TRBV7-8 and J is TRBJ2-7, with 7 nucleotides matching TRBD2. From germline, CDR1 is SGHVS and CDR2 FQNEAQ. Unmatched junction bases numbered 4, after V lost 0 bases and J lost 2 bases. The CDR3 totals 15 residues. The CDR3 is CASSLARGVPYEQYF. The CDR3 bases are TGTGCCAGCAGCTTAGCTCGGGGGGTCCCCTACGAGCAGTACTTC.

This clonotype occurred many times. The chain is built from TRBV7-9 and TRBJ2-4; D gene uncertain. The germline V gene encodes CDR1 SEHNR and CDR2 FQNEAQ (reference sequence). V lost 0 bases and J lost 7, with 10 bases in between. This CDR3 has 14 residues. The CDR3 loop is CASSLAQSGNIQYF. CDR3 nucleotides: TGTGCCAGCAGCTTAGCGCAGAGTGGGAACATTCAGTACTTC. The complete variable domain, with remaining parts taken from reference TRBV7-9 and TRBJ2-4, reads DTGVSQNPRHKITKRGQNVTFRCDPISEHNRLYWYRQTLGQGPEFLTYFQNEAQLEKSRLLSDRFSAERPKGSFSTLEIQRTEQGDSAMYLCASSLAQSGNIQYFGAGTRLSVL.

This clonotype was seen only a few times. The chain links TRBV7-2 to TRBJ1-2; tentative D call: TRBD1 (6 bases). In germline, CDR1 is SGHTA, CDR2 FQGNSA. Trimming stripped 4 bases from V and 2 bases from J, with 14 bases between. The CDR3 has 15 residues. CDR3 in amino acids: CASSSRRGANYGYTF. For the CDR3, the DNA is TGTGCCAGCAGCTCACGGCGGGGGGCGAACTATGGCTACACCTTC.

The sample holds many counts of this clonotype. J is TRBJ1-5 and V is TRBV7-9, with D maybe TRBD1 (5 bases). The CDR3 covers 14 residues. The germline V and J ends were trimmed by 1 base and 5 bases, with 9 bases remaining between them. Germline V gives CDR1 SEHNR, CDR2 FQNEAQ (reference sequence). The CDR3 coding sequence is TGTGCCAGCAGCTTAGGACAGCGGGATCAGCCCCAGCATTTT. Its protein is CASSLGQRDQPQHF.

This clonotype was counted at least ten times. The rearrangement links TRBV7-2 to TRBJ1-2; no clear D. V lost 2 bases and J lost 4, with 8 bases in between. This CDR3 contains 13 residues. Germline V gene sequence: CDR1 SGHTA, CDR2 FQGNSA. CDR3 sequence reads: CASSLSGFYGYTF. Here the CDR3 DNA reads TGTGCCAGCAGCTTATCAGGATTCTATGGCTACACCTTC.